Listed below are T cell receptor beta chains from one sample, sequenced in a study of T cell changes during pregnancy in multiple sclerosis. Sequenced by immunoSEQ multiplex PCR; TCRdb stores in-frame clones only, minus some. Found here are tens of thousands of clones, more than 80% of them singletons; the top ten hold 0.21%. The sequencing used CD4+ T cells from peripheral blood mononuclear cells, collected before pregnancy. The origin of the receptors is a female donor with multiple sclerosis, enrolled in a pregnancy study. The CDR3 runs from the conserved cysteine through the conserved F or W. A D gene is named only where the DNA matches it firmly. A row's size may be missing; if present it is once, few, many or a size class.

TRBJ2-5 | TRBD1 | . | TRBV5-5 | TGTGCCAGCAGCTTGGGAGGGGGCGCGTTGGAGACCCAGTACTTC | CASSLGGGALETQYF
TRBJ2-6 | TRBD2 | . | TRBV18 | TGTGCCAGCTCACGTATGGGACTAGCGGGAGTATCCGGGGCCAACGTCCTGACTTTC | CASSRMGLAGVSGANVLTF
TRBJ1-2 | TRBD1 | . | TRBV29-1 | TGCAGCGTTCAGGACAGGGGGCCTGGCTACACCTTC | CSVQDRGPGYTF
TRBJ1-2 | TRBD1 | . | TRBV25-1 | TGTGCCAGCAGTGTCGGGACAGGGGGTACCTATGGCTACACCTTC | CASSVGTGGTYGYTF
TRBJ1-2 | . | . | TRBV28 | TGTGCCAGCAGTTTCCCGACAGGACTTAACTATGGCTACACCTTC | CASSFPTGLNYGYTF
TRBJ1-1 | TRBD1 | . | TRBV7-8 | TGTGCCAGCAGCTTAGAGGGACAGTCCACTGAAGCTTTCTTT | CASSLEGQSTEAFF
TRBJ2-7 | . | . | TRBV6-6 | TGTGCCAGCAGTCTAACTAGTTTGTACGAGCAGTACTTC | CASSLTSLYEQYF
TRBJ1-4 | . | once | TRBV6-1 | TGTGCCAGCAGTGAATCAGGGAGGGTCGAAAAACTGTTTTTT | CASSESGRVEKLFF
TRBJ2-2 | TRBD1 | . | TRBV5-1 | TGCGCCAGCAGCTTGGGACAGGGTCCGGACACCGGGGAGCTGTTTTTT | CASSLGQGPDTGELFF
TRBJ1-1 | TRBD1 | . | TRBV7-9 | TGTGCCAGCGCCACAGCTGGACAGGGGGACACTGAAGCTTTCTTT | CASATAGQGDTEAFF